Below, 5 T cell receptor beta chains from the same sample are listed, as sequenced in a study of blood T cell repertoires in COVID-19. Profiling relied on immunoSEQ multiplex PCR, and the TCRdb table lists in-frame clones only, not all of them. There are around 250,000 clones in the sample; about 86% occur only once, and approximately 6% lies in the top ten. What was sequenced was peripheral blood. These receptor sequences come from a man older than 75 with acute or convalescent COVID-19.

This clone appeared a single time. The rearrangement joins TRBV6-6 to TRBJ1-5; 9 bases are a match to TRBD1. Losses at the gene ends were 0 bases for V and 6 bases for J; bases not matched to a gene: 6. The CDR3 runs 16 residues. Germline values: CDR1 MNHNY, CDR2 SVGAGI (reference sequence). CDR3 sequence reads: CASSYSTGQGSQPQHF. DNA of the CDR3: TGTGCCAGCAGTTACTCGACGGGACAGGGAAGTCAGCCCCAGCATTTT.

The J gene is TRBJ2-2, the V gene TRBV9; D possibly corresponds to TRBD1 (5 bases). The V end lost 0 bases, the J end lost 4 bases, and 10 bases lay between the germline ends. Looked up from germline, CDR1 is SGDLS and CDR2 is YYNGEE. The CDR3 covers 15 residues. The CDR3: CASSVVSGSTGELFF. Written as DNA, the CDR3 is TGTGCCAGCAGCGTAGTCTCAGGGTCCACCGGGGAGCTGTTTTTT.

This rearrangement joins TRBV30 to TRBJ2-3; D is undetermined. This CDR3 is 12 amino acids long. Trimming removed 0 bases at V and 6 bases at J, with 7 bases between. Per the germline V gene, CDR1 is GTSNPN and CDR2 is SVGIG (reference sequence). The CDR3 DNA sequence: TGTGCCTGGAGTGTACGGTCGGATACGCAGTATTTT. As protein: CAWSVRSDTQYF.

The V and J genes are TRBV28 and TRBJ1-2, with D possibly TRBD1 on 6 matching bases. V lost 5 bases to trimming and J lost 4 bases, with 20 bases between them. The CDR3 runs 16 residues. CDR1 and CDR2 from the germline V gene are MDHEN and SYDVKM. The CDR3 loop is CASSGGPLPELYGYTF. The CDR3, as DNA: TGTGCCAGCAGTGGGGGCCCTCTTCCAGAGCTCTATGGCTACACCTTC.

The rearrangement joins TRBV10-1 to TRBJ2-1, with D possibly matching TRBD2 (5 bases). CDR1 and CDR2 (germline): WNHNN, SYGVQD (reference sequence). The CDR3 length is 15 residues. V lost 6 bases and J 5 bases, leaving 17 bases between the germline ends. CDR3 sequence reads: CASSLDSGQNNEQFF. CDR3 in DNA: TGCGCCAGCAGCCTGGACTCTGGCCAAAACAATGAGCAGTTCTTC.